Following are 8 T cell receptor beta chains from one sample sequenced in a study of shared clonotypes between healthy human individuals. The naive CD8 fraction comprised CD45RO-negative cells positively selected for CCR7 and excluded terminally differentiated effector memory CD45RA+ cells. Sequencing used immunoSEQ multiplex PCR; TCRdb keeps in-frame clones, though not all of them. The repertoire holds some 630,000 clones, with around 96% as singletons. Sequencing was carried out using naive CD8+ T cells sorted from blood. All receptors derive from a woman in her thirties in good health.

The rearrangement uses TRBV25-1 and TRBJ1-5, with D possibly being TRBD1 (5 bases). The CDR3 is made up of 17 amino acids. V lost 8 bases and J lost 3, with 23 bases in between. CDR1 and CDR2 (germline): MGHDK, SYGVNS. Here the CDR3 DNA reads TGTGCCAGCGGGTCGCCCCCCGCGGCAGGGACCAATCAGCCCCAGCATTTT. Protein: CASGSPPAAGTNQPQHF.

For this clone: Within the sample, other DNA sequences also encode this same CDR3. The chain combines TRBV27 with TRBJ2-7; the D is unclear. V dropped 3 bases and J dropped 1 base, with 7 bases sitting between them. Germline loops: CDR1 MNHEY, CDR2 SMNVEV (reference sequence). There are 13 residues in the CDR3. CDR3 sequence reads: CASSFRGSYEQYF. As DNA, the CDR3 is TGTGCCAGCAGTTTTCGCGGATCCTACGAGCAGTACTTC.

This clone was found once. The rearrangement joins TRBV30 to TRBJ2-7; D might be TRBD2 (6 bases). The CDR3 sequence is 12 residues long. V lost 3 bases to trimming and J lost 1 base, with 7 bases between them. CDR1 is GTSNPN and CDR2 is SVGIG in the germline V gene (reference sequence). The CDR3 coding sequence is TGTGCCTGGAGCGGGGGTTCCTACGAGCAGTACTTC. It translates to CAWSGGSYEQYF.

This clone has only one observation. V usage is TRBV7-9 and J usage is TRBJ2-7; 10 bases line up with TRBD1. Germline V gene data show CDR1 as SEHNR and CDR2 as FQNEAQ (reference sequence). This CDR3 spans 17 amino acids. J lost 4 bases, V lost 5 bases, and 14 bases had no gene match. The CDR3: CASSTDSPTGGFYEQYF. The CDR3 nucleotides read TGTGCCAGCAGCACCGATTCCCCGACAGGGGGCTTTTACGAGCAGTACTTC. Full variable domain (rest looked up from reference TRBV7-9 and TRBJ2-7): DTGVSQNPRHKITKRGQNVTFRCDPISEHNRLYWYRQTLGQGPEFLTYFQNEAQLEKSRLLSDRFSAERPKGSFSTLEIQRTEQGDSAMYLCASSTDSPTGGFYEQYFGPGTRLTVT.

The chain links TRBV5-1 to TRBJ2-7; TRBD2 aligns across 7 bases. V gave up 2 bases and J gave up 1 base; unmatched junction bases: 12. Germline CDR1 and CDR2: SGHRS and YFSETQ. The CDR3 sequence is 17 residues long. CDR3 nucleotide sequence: TGCGCCAGCAGCTTTAGGGCTAGCGGCACTGTGTCCTACGAGCAGTACTTC. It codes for CASSFRASGTVSYEQYF.

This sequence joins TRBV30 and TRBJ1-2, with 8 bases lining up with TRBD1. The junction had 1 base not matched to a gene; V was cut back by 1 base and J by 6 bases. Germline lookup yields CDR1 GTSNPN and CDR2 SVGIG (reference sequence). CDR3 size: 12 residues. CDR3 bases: TGTGCCTGGAGTGGGACAGGGAATGGCTACACCTTC. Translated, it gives CAWSGTGNGYTF.

CDR3 in amino acids: CASSPPVQQNNEQFF. Here the CDR3 DNA reads TGTGCCAGCAGCCCACCCGTACAGCAAAACAATGAGCAGTTCTTC. This sequence joins TRBV7-9 and TRBJ2-1; no firm D call. Trimming stripped 5 bases from V and 5 bases from J, with 16 bases between. Germline CDR1 reads SEHNR; CDR2 reads FQNEAQ (reference sequence). The CDR3 totals 15 residues.

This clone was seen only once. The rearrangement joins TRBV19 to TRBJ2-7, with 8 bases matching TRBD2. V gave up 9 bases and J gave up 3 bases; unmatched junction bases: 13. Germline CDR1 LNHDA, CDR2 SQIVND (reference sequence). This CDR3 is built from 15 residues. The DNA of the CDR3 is TGTGCCAGCGCTGTAGCGGGAAATTCACGCTACGAGCAGTACTTC. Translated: CASAVAGNSRYEQYF.